Presented here are 3 T cell receptor beta chains from one specimen sequenced in a study of response to subunit inactivated influenza vaccine. TCRdb called the RT-PCR reads again in MiXCR, with one record for every CDR3 protein. The table shows 450,000 to 600,000 distinct CDR3 sequences, with 7.5% to 8.5% occurring only once. The input for sequencing was PBMCs from blood, taken less than 30 months after vaccination. The receptors stem from a man between 50 and 75 years old who received an inactivated influenza vaccine.

This clonotype was counted between two and nine times. This chain connects TRBV15 to TRBJ1-5, with 8 bases that match TRBD1. This CDR3 is built from 13 residues. After removal of 4 bases from V and 6 bases from J, the junction contained 2 bases not matched to a gene. Germline V lookup: CDR1 LNHNV, CDR2 YYDKDF (reference sequence). The chain's CDR3 is CATSKDRVQPQHF. DNA of the CDR3: TGTGCCACCAGCAAGGACAGGGTTCAGCCCCAGCATTTT.

This clonotype appeared a few times. This chain joins TRBV20-1 and TRBJ1-2, with no clear D. This CDR3 contains 14 residues. Trimming removed 3 bases from V and 8 bases from J, with 19 bases in between. Germline V lookup: CDR1 DFQATT, CDR2 SNEGSKA (reference sequence). The CDR3: CSASAGSGREGYTF. The CDR3 nucleotides are TGCAGTGCTAGTGCAGGATCCGGCCGTGAGGGCTACACCTTC.

This clonotype was counted between two and nine times. The chain combines TRBV15 with TRBJ2-4; 10 bases fit TRBD2. CDR3 length: 20 residues. V dropped 5 bases and J dropped 0; count of bases not matched to a gene: 16. The germline gives CDR1 LNHNV, CDR2 YYDKDF (reference sequence). CDR3 loop: CATSAEDNSGGRLAKNIQYF. In DNA, the CDR3 is TGTGCCACCAGCGCCGAGGATAATAGCGGGGGGCGGCTAGCCAAAAACATTCAGTACTTC.